This T cell receptor beta chain emerged from a study of early T cells in non-severe SARS-CoV-2 infection. About the research overall: Chains were unpaired, as sequencing was done on bulk RNA from unsorted whole blood. Study-wide results and caveats: CD4 and private specificities were missed by VDJdb matching, which favored anti-spike CD8 responses.

In regard to this clonotype: Its antigen remains unidentified.

The protocol attached unique molecular identifiers to individual cDNA molecules. TCRdb re-called the 5' RACE reads with MiXCR, one entry per CDR3 protein. This sample has fewer than 80,000 distinct CDR3 sequences; approximately 10% occur once, and the top ten carry about 12%. Germline CDR1 reads SGHDT; CDR2 reads YYEEEE. This CDR3 contains 13 residues. The germline V and J ends were trimmed by 0 bases and 12 bases, with 15 bases remaining between them. This chain uses TRBV5-6 with TRBJ1-2; D is undetermined. This sample comprised whole blood, obtained at baseline. The clonotype originates from an adult who was a healthcare worker with PCR-confirmed SARS-CoV-2 infection or an uninfected control (not recorded which). CDR3 residues: CASSLERSYLDTF. In DNA form, the CDR3 reads TGTGCCAGCAGCTTGGAACGATCGTACCTAGACACCTTC.